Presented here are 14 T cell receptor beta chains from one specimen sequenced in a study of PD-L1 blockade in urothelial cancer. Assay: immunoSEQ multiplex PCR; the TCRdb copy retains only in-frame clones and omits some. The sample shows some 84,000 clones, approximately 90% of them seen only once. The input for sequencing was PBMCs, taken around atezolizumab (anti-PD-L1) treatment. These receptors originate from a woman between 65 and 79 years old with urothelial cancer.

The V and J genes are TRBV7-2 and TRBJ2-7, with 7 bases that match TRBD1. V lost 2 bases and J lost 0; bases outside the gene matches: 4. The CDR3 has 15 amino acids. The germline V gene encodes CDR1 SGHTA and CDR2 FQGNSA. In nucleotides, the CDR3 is TGTGCCAGCAGCTTAAGGACAGGCCTCTCCTACGAGCAGTACTTC. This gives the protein CASSLRTGLSYEQYF.

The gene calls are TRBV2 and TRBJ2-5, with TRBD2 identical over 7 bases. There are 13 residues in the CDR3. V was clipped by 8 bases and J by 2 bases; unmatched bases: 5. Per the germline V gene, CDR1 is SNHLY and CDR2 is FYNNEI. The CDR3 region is CASQRGLQETQYF. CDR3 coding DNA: TGTGCCAGCCAGCGGGGACTTCAAGAGACCCAGTACTTC. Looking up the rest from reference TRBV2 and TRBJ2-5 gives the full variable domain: EPEVTQTPSHQVTQMGQEVILRCVPISNHLYFYWYRQILGQKVEFLVSFYNNEISEKSEIFDDQFSVERPDGSNFTLKIRSTKLEDSAMYFCASQRGLQETQYFGPGTRLLVL.

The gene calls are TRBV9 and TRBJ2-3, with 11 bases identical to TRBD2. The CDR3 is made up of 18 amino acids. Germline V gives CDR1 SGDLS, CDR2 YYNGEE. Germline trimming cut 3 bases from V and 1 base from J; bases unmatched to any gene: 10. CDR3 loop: CASSEGHPGLAGTDTQYF. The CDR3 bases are TGTGCCAGCAGCGAGGGGCATCCGGGACTAGCGGGCACAGATACGCAGTATTTT.

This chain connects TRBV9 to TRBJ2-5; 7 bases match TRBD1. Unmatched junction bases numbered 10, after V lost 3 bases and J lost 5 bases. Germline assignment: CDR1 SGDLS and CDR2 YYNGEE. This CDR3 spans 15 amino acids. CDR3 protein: CASSETGVVGETQYF. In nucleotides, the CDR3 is TGTGCCAGCAGCGAAACAGGGGTAGTGGGGGAGACCCAGTACTTC.

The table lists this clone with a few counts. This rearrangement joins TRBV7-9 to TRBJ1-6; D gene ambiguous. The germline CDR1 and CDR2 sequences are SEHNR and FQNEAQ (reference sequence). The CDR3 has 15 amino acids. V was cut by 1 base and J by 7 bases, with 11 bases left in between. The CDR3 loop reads CASSLDYPQNSPLHF. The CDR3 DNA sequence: TGTGCCAGCAGCTTAGATTACCCACAGAATTCACCCCTCCACTTT.

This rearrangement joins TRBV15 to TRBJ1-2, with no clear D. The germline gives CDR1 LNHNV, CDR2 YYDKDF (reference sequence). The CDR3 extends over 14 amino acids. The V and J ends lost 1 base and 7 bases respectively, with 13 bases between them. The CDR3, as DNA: TGTGCCACCAGCAGAGTCGCCGAGTCCCCTGGCTACACCTTC. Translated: CATSRVAESPGYTF.

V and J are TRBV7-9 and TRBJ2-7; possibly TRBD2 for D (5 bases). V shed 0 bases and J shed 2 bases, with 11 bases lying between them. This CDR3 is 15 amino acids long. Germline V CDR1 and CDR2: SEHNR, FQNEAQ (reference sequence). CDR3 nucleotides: TGTGCCAGCAGCTTAGCTTCGGGAAACCCCTACGAGCAGTACTTC. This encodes CASSLASGNPYEQYF.

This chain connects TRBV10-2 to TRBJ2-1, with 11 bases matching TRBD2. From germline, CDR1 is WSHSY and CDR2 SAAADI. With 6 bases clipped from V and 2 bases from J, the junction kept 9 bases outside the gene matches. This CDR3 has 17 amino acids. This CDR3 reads CASRQVLAGGTYNEQFF. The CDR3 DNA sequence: TGCGCCAGCAGACAGGTGCTAGCGGGGGGAACCTACAATGAGCAGTTCTTC.

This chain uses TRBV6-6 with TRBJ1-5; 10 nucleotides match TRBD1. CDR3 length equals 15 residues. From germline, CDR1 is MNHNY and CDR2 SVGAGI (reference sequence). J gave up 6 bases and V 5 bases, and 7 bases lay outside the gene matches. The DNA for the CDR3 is TGTGCCAGCAGTCGGAGCGACAGGGGGCGTCAGCCCCAGCATTTT. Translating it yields CASSRSDRGRQPQHF.

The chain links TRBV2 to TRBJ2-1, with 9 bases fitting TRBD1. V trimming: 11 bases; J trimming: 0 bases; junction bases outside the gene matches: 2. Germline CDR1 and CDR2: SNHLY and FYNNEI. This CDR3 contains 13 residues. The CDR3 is CASGQGSYNEQFF. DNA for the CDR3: TGTGCCTCGGGACAGGGCTCCTACAATGAGCAGTTCTTC.

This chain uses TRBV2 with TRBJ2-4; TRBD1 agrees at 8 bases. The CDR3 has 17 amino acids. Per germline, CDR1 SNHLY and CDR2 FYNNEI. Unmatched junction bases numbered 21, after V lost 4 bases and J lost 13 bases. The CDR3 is CASSVGLEGAGGTSQYF. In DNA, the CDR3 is TGTGCCAGCAGTGTTGGTCTGGAAGGGGCAGGGGGCACGAGCCAGTACTTC.

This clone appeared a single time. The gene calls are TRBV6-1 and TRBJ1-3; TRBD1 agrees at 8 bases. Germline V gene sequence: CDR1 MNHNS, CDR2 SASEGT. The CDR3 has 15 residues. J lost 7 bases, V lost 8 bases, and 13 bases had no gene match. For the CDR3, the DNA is TGTGCCAGCCACCATCTACGGACAGGGATGAACACCATATATTTT. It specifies CASHHLRTGMNTIYF.

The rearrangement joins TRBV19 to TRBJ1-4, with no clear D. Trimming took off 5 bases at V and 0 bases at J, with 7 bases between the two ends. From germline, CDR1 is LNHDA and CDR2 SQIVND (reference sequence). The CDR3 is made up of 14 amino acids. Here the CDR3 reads CASSLQATNEKLFF. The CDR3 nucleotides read TGTGCCAGTAGTCTCCAGGCAACTAATGAAAAACTGTTTTTT.

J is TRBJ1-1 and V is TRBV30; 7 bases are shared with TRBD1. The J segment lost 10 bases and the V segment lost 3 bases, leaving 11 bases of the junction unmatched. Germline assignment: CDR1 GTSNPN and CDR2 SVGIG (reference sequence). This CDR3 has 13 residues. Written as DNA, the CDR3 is TGTGCCTGGAGGGGGACAGTCCTGGGGGGAGCTTTCTTT. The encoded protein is CAWRGTVLGGAFF.